What follows are 6 T cell receptor beta chains derived from one specimen sequenced in a study of blood T cell repertoires in COVID-19. TCRdb keeps only in-frame clones here, not all; method: immunoSEQ multiplex PCR. The repertoire holds approximately 260,000 clones, with 83% as singletons. The sample was peripheral blood. These receptors were obtained from a man aged 55 to 70 who had recovered from COVID-19.

V usage is TRBV5-6 and J usage is TRBJ1-2; TRBD1 matches at 8 bases. Germline trimming cut 3 bases from V and 6 bases from J; bases unmatched to any gene: 4. CDR1 is SGHDT and CDR2 is YYEEEE in the germline V gene. CDR3 length equals 13 residues. CDR3 DNA: TGTGCCAGCAGCTGGGACAGGCGGGATGGCTACACCTTC. This codes for CASSWDRRDGYTF. The full variable domain, rest sourced from reference TRBV5-6 and TRBJ1-2, is DAGVTQSPTHLIKTRGQQVTLRCSPKSGHDTVSWYQQALGQGPQFIFQYYEEEERQRGNFPDRFSGHQFPNYSSELNVNALLLGDSALYLCASSWDRRDGYTFGSGTRLTVV.

The rearrangement uses TRBV19 and TRBJ2-2; TRBD2 aligns across 16 bases. This CDR3 is built from 17 residues. V shed 8 bases and J 4 bases; nucleotides not matched to a gene: 7. Germline-derived CDR1 and CDR2 are LNHDA and SQIVND (reference sequence). This chain's CDR3 is CASAGTSGRARTGELFF. Here the CDR3 DNA reads TGTGCCAGTGCCGGGACTAGCGGGAGGGCCCGCACCGGGGAGCTGTTTTTT.

This chain links TRBV11-2 with TRBJ2-7; D is possibly TRBD1 (5 bases). V was clipped by 3 bases and J by 0 bases, with 12 bases between them. The germline V gene has CDR1 SGHAT and CDR2 FQNNGV. This CDR3 region has 15 residues. CDR3 sequence: CASSFNPTVSYEQYF. CDR3 DNA: TGTGCCAGCAGCTTCAATCCGACAGTCTCCTACGAGCAGTACTTC.

The chain has TRBV6-5 and TRBJ2-1, with 9 bases matching TRBD2. This CDR3 region has 15 residues. Germline V CDR1 and CDR2: MNHEY, SVGAGI. V lost 8 bases and J lost 6; bases outside the gene matches: 11. CDR3 loop: CASRQIAGVGNEQFF. In DNA form, the CDR3 reads TGTGCCAGCCGACAGATAGCGGGGGTGGGCAATGAGCAGTTCTTC.

The chain has TRBV2 and TRBJ2-3, with 7 bases lining up with TRBD2. Germline lookup yields CDR1 SNHLY and CDR2 FYNNEI. The CDR3 consists of 13 residues. V shed 8 bases, J shed 2 bases, and the junction held 4 bases outside the gene matches. CDR3 region: CASWGGLTDTQYF. For the CDR3, the DNA is TGTGCCAGCTGGGGGGGTCTCACAGATACGCAGTATTTT.

The V gene is TRBV15, the J gene TRBJ2-2; possibly TRBD2 for D (5 bases). The CDR3 loop spans 17 amino acids. Trimming removed 3 bases at V and 4 bases at J, with 18 bases between. Germline-derived CDR1 and CDR2 are LNHNV and YYDKDF (reference sequence). Written as DNA, the CDR3 is TGTGCCACCAGCAGCGGTGTGGGCGGGCCGGCCACCGGGGAGCTGTTTTTT. Protein product: CATSSGVGGPATGELFF.